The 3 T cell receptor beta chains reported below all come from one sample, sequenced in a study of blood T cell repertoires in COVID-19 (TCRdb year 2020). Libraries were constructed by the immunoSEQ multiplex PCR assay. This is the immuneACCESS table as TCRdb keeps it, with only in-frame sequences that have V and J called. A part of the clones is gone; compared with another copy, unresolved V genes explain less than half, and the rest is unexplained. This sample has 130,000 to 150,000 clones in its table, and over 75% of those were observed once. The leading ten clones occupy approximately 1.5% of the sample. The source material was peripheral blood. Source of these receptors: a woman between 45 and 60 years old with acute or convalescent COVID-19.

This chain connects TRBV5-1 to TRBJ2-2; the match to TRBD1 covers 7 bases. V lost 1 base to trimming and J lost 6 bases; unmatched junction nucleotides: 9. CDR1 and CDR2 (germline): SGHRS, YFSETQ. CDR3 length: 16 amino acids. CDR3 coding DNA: TGCGCCAGCAGCTTGAGACAGGGATTAACACCCGGGGAGCTGTTTTTT. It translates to CASSLRQGLTPGELFF.

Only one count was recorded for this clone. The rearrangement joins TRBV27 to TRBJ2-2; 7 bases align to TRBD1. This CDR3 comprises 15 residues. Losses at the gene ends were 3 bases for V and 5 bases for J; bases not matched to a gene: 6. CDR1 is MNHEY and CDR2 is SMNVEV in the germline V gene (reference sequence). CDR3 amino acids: CASSFIGGGTGELFF. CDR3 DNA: TGTGCCAGCAGTTTCATAGGGGGCGGAACCGGGGAGCTGTTTTTT.

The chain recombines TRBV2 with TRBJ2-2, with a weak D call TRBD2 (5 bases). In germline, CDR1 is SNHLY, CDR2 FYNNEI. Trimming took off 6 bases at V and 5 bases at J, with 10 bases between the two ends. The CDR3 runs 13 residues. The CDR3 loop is CASRASGTGELFF. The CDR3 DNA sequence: TGTGCCAGCAGGGCGAGCGGAACCGGGGAGCTGTTTTTT.